This T cell receptor beta chain derives from a study of T cells in women clearing cervical HPV infection. Study at large: For cases, blood was sampled a median approximately 150 days after lesion detection, interquartile range roughly 90 to 230 days. Findings of the study overall: Repertoire richness, not evenness, was significantly elevated in CIN3+ cases versus controls. Unknown T-cell numbers per sample may underlie the richness differences.

A remark on this clone: Its antigen is unknown. The read gets to within 3 residues of the CDR3 end, and the germline J gene fills in the rest.

This CDR3 spans 12 amino acids. Germline values: CDR1 SGHVS, CDR2 FNYEAQ. V dropped 5 bases and J dropped 6 bases, with 8 bases sitting between them. Profiling relied on immunoSEQ multiplex PCR, and the TCRdb table lists in-frame clones only, not all of them. This sample's clone table lists tens of thousands of clones. The chain employs TRBV7-6 and TRBJ1-5; D is ambiguous. The sample was blood buffy coat. The sequence derives from a woman between 18 and 69 years old with a cervical HPV16 infection that either progressed to CIN3+ or cleared (not recorded which). The CDR3 here is CASSAAGQPQHF. CDR3 DNA, as far as it was read: TGTGCCAGCAGCGCGGCGGGTCAGCCC.